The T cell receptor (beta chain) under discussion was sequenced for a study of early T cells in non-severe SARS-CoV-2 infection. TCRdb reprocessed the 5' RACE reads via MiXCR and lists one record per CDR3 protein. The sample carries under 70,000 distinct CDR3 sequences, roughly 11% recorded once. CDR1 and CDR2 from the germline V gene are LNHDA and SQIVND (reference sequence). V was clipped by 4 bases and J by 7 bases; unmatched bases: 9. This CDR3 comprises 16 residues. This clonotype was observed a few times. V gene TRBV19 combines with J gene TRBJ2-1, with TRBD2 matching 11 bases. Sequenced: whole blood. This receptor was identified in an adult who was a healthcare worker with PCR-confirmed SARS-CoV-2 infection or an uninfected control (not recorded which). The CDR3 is CASSSGTSGGSNEQFF. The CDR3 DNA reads TGTGCCAGTAGTAGCGGCACTAGCGGGGGATCTAATGAGCAGTTCTTC.